This entry lists 19 T cell receptor beta chains sequenced from one sample in a study of cytomegalovirus exposure and HLA in healthy donors. The primer mix had 60 Vbeta and 13 Jbeta primers. Method: immunoSEQ multiplex PCR; TCRdb's copy keeps in-frame clones and lacks some. The data contain some 90,000 clones, around 85% of them singletons. Source material: PBMCs. The receptors come from a man aged 25-45 years in good health and CMV-seronegative.

The rearrangement joins TRBV19 to TRBJ1-5; TRBD1 aligns across 7 bases. The germline gives CDR1 LNHDA, CDR2 SQIVND (reference sequence). The CDR3 consists of 15 residues. J was trimmed by 2 bases and V by 1 base; bases with no gene match: 2. In DNA form, the CDR3 reads TGTGCCAGTAGTATAGGTCAGGGGGGCAATCAGCCCCAGCATTTT. As protein: CASSIGQGGNQPQHF.

V gene TRBV13 combines with J gene TRBJ2-7, with 10 positions matching TRBD1. The CDR3 loop spans 15 amino acids. Germline CDR1 PRHDT, CDR2 FYEKMQ (reference sequence). Trimming cost V 5 bases and J 4 bases; bases outside gene matches: 8. CDR3 DNA sequence: TGTGCCAGCAGCCGAGGACAGGGGGAAAGGTACGAGCAGTACTTC. As protein: CASSRGQGERYEQYF.

The V gene is TRBV19, the J gene TRBJ1-1; 8 bases align to TRBD1. V shed 5 bases, J shed 4 bases, and the junction held 3 bases outside the gene matches. The CDR3 is 13 amino acids. Germline-derived CDR1 and CDR2 are LNHDA and SQIVND (reference sequence). In DNA form, the CDR3 reads TGTGCCAGTAGTCCTACAGGGGGCACTGAAGCTTTCTTT. Residues: CASSPTGGTEAFF.

This chain connects TRBV9 to TRBJ2-7, with unresolved D. Germline values: CDR1 SGDLS, CDR2 YYNGEE. This CDR3 comprises 15 residues. Trimming took 4 bases from V and 2 from J, leaving 16 bases between them. CDR3 loop: CASSPTPLSPYEQYF. The DNA of the CDR3 is TGTGCCAGCAGCCCTACTCCCCTTTCCCCCTACGAGCAGTACTTC.

The rearrangement uses TRBV13 and TRBJ1-3, with 10 bases matching TRBD1. Germline CDR1 is PRHDT and CDR2 is FYEKMQ (reference sequence). CDR3 length: 17 residues. V was pared by 5 bases and J by 7 bases, with 14 bases of the junction left unmatched. The CDR3 sequence is CASSPSGTGDEHNTIYF. Here the CDR3 DNA reads TGTGCCAGCAGCCCATCCGGGACAGGGGATGAGCACAACACCATATATTTT.

J is TRBJ1-3 and V is TRBV28; the D is unclear. The CDR3 consists of 14 residues. Germline V gene lookup returns CDR1 MDHEN and CDR2 SYDVKM. V lost 2 bases to trimming and J lost 7 bases, with 12 bases between them. CDR3 protein: CASSLQGGRNTIYF. In DNA form, the CDR3 reads TGTGCCAGCAGTTTACAAGGAGGTCGTAACACCATATATTTT.

In its sample, this clone was seen once. The rearrangement joins TRBV6-1 to TRBJ1-3, with TRBD1 as a possible D gene (5 bases). Trimming left V 6 bases short and J 0 bases short, with 9 bases between. The CDR3 covers 14 residues. Looked up from germline, CDR1 is MNHNS and CDR2 is SASEGT. The CDR3 spells CASRATASGNTIYF. In nucleotides, the CDR3 is TGTGCCAGCAGGGCGACAGCCTCTGGAAACACCATATATTTT.

The chain links TRBV4-1 to TRBJ1-5; possible D gene TRBD1, 6 bases. CDR1 is MGHRA and CDR2 is YSYEKL in the germline V gene. The CDR3 runs to 16 residues. Between the trimmed V and J ends, which lost 4 bases and 7 bases, there was a span of 20 bases. CDR3 protein: CASSRHSGAIGQPQHF. The DNA for the CDR3 is TGCGCCAGCAGCCGGCACTCAGGGGCCATAGGACAGCCCCAGCATTTT.

This chain links TRBV15 with TRBJ1-2; 7 bases align to TRBD1. The CDR3 sequence is 17 residues long. The junction had 14 bases not matched to a gene; V was cut back by 1 base and J by 6 bases. The germline CDR1 and CDR2 sequences are LNHNV and YYDKDF (reference sequence). DNA for the CDR3: TGTGCCACCAGCAGAGGGCTTCCTACAGGGGATGGTCATGGCTACACCTTC. This translates into CATSRGLPTGDGHGYTF.

The chain combines TRBV4-2 with TRBJ1-1; D is undetermined. V was trimmed by 0 bases and J by 4 bases, leaving 15 bases between them. From germline, CDR1 is LGHNA and CDR2 YNFKEQ. CDR3 length: 16 amino acids. The CDR3 reads CASSQDVGGGSTEAFF. The CDR3 DNA sequence: TGTGCCAGCAGCCAAGATGTGGGAGGTGGTAGCACTGAAGCTTTCTTT.

V is TRBV5-1 and J is TRBJ2-3; D is perhaps TRBD1 (5 bases). This CDR3 is built from 15 residues. V was shortened by 1 base and J by 1 base, with 10 bases between the two germline ends. Looked up from germline, CDR1 is SGHRS and CDR2 is YFSETQ. In DNA form, the CDR3 reads TGCGCCAGCAGCTTGAGGGGCCTCGGCACAGATACGCAGTATTTT. Amino acids: CASSLRGLGTDTQYF.

The chain carries TRBV13 and TRBJ2-3; D unresolved. The CDR3 covers 13 residues. CDR1 and CDR2 (germline): PRHDT, FYEKMQ (reference sequence). V lost 3 bases and J lost 6, with 10 bases in between. The CDR3 reads CASSFTVRDTQYF. The DNA for the CDR3 is TGTGCCAGCAGCTTCACAGTCCGGGATACGCAGTATTTT.

This chain connects TRBV27 to TRBJ2-3, with D perhaps matching TRBD1 (5 bases). V was shortened by 3 bases and J by 0 bases, with 13 bases between the two germline ends. The CDR3 covers 16 residues. The germline CDR1 and CDR2 sequences are MNHEY and SMNVEV (reference sequence). CDR3 residues: CASSLAGPYSTDTQYF. The CDR3 DNA follows: TGTGCCAGCAGTTTGGCAGGGCCATATAGCACAGATACGCAGTATTTT.

The count of this clone is one. Sequence at one end of the junction differs from germline and may be a read error. The rearrangement uses TRBV2 and TRBJ1-1; the match to TRBD1 covers 7 bases. The CDR3 sequence is 13 residues long. CDR1 is SNHLY and CDR2 is FYNNEI in the germline V gene. CDR3 protein: CASRDVGRDSLNF. The CDR3 DNA sequence: TGTGCCAGCAGAGATGTAGGGCGGGACAGCCTAAATTTT.

The chain joins TRBV4-1 to TRBJ2-5; 14 nucleotides line up with TRBD2. CDR1 and CDR2 from the germline V gene are MGHRA and YSYEKL. The V segment lost 6 bases and the J segment 5 bases; nucleotides outside the gene matches: 5. This CDR3 region has 15 residues. CDR3 bases: TGCGCCAGCAGTCCGGGACTAGCGGGGGTGGAGACCCAGTACTTC. It is translated as CASSPGLAGVETQYF.

The chain carries TRBV2 and TRBJ2-2; 12 bases map to TRBD2. This CDR3 is 18 amino acids long. The germline V gene has CDR1 SNHLY and CDR2 FYNNEI. V shed 2 bases and J 6 bases; nucleotides not matched to a gene: 10. CDR3 region: CASSETSSGGAGAGELFF. Written as DNA, the CDR3 is TGTGCCAGCAGTGAAACGTCTAGCGGGGGGGCCGGGGCCGGGGAGCTGTTTTTT.

This chain links TRBV13 with TRBJ1-1, with D uncertain. CDR3 length equals 14 residues. Germline lookup yields CDR1 PRHDT and CDR2 FYEKMQ (reference sequence). Trimming removed 5 bases from V and 1 base from J, with 11 bases in between. CDR3 in DNA: TGTGCCAGCAGCCCCCAGGTCCCGAACACTGAAGCTTTCTTT. Its translation: CASSPQVPNTEAFF.

V gene TRBV29-1 combines with J gene TRBJ1-1; D possibly corresponds to TRBD1 (6 bases). The ends were cut back, 7 bases at V and 1 base at J, with 16 bases in the middle. Germline lookup yields CDR1 SQVTM and CDR2 ANQGSEA. This CDR3 spans 14 amino acids. CDR3 sequence: CSAAGQLGNTEAFF. CDR3 nucleotides: TGCAGCGCCGCAGGACAGCTCGGGAACACTGAAGCTTTCTTT.

Concerning this clone: A junction end diverges from the germline sequence, so it may reflect a read error. The V gene is TRBV30, the J gene TRBJ2-1, with D perhaps TRBD1 (6 bases). CDR3 length: 17 residues. Germline V gives CDR1 GTSNPN, CDR2 SVGIG (reference sequence). DNA of the CDR3: TGTGCCTGGAGTGCCACCCCCAGGGTGGGGGCAGCCAATGGGCAGTTCTTC. Protein: CAWSATPRVGAANGQFF.